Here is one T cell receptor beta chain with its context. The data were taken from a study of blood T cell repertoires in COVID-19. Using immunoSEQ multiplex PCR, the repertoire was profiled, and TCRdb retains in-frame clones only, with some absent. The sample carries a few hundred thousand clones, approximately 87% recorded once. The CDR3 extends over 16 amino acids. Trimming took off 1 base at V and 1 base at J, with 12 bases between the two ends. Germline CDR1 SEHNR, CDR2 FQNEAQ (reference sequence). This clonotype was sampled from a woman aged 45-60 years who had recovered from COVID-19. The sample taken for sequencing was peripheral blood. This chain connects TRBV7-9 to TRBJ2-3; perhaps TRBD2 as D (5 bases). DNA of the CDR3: TGTGCCAGCAGCTTAGGATTCGAGCGGCGCACAGATACGCAGTATTTT. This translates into CASSLGFERRTDTQYF. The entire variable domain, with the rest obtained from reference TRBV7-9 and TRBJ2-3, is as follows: DTGVSQNPRHKITKRGQNVTFRCDPISEHNRLYWYRQTLGQGPEFLTYFQNEAQLEKSRLLSDRFSAERPKGSFSTLEIQRTEQGDSAMYLCASSLGFERRTDTQYFGPGTRLTVL.